This T cell receptor (beta chain) was sequenced in a study of blood T cell repertoires in COVID-19. Study overall: Sites in the United States, Italy and Spain provided acute and convalescent COVID-19 samples. The analysed material was cDNA or gDNA that came from T cells, B-cell-depleted T cells, or PBMCs.

Authors' methods: It was from reference gene primer amplification that nucleated cell counts were estimated. The method was immunoSEQ multiplex PCR; TCRdb's version includes in-frame clones alone and lacks a portion of them. The V and J calls and clone size were taken over from that table, and D and trimming were inferred from the DNA. The sample contains over 250,000 clones, approximately 89% of which appear only once. CDR1 SGHAT and CDR2 FQDESV come from the germline V gene (reference sequence). V lost 2 bases and J lost 1, with 10 bases in between. This CDR3 contains 15 residues. The chain joins TRBV11-1 to TRBJ2-3; D is uncertain. This clonotype originated in a woman aged 60 to 75 with acute or convalescent COVID-19. The sample taken for sequencing was peripheral blood. CDR3 in DNA: TGTGCCAGCAGCTTACTAGAATCACGCACAGATACGCAGTATTTT. This codes for CASSLLESRTDTQYF.